This TCR beta chain stems from a study of CD8 T cells in Susac syndrome. With respect to this clonotype: What it binds is unknown.

The sequenced target, TCR beta, came from blood CD8+ and CD4+ T cells. RNA, at about 0.45 to 1 ug, was reverse transcribed with random hexamers. It was immunoSEQ multiplex PCR that amplified TCR beta CDR3 across 54 Vbeta and 13 Jbeta. From the immunoSEQ multiplex PCR reads, TCRdb called clonotypes with MiXCR, one entry per CDR3 protein. The repertoire holds under 85,000 distinct CDR3 sequences, with nearly 95% as singletons. Regarding the study as a whole: CD8+ clonal expansion in Susac was maximal in TEMRA cells and in active patients. Susac-specific public clones were found in total CD8+ and CD8+ TEMRA repertoires, numbering under 20 and five, respectively.

The CDR3 runs 16 residues. The ends were cut back, 0 bases at V and 1 base at J, with 13 bases in the middle. Germline-derived CDR1 and CDR2 are LGHNA and YNFKEQ. The specimen sequenced was CD8+ T cells from PBMCs. The TCR was taken from a human donor with Susac syndrome. The chain joins TRBV4-2 to TRBJ2-7; D is perhaps TRBD1 (6 bases). CDR3 bases: TGTGCCAGCAGCCAAGAGACCGGGACACCTTCCTACGAGCAGTACTTC. The encoded protein is CASSQETGTPSYEQYF.